The following is a TCR beta chain sequence with its context. Its antigen specificity is not known. No base quality information exists; no much larger clone differs at one position. Including cysteine and phenylalanine, the CDR3 has 13 amino acids. Of the read, only the CDR3 DNA is kept; its 39 bases are in frame from base 1. In the germline V gene (reference sequence), CDR1 corresponds to GTSNPN and CDR2 to SVGIG. The junction carries 9 bases between V and J, which are trimmed by 0 bases and 4 bases respectively. PBMCs were isolated by Ficoll-Paque density gradient centrifugation. Instrument on record: Illumina NovaSeq 6000. TCRalpha and TCRbeta cDNA libraries were built by 5'RACE with constant-segment primers, adding sample barcodes and unique molecular identifiers. Trizol reagent was used to extract RNA from every sample. Amplification of the libraries took two PCR steps, and the second step added a second sample barcode plus Illumina TruSeq adapters. Libraries were sequenced on an Illumina NovaSeq with 2 x 150 bp paired-end reads. Turning to the authors' computational methods: Reads were demultiplexed and collapsed into UMI-guided consensus sequences with migec v1.2.7. Using mixcr v2.1.11, UMI consensuses were aligned to TRA and TRB V and J templates and then assembled into clonotypes. Expanded or contracted clonotypes were those called significant by both edgeR and NoisET, with noise models trained on biological replicates. For edgeR calls, the thresholds were a false discovery rate-adjusted p below 0.01 and a log2 fold-change of 1. As an exploratory analysis of dynamics, max-normalized trajectories of the 1000 most abundant clonotypes were examined with PCA combined with hierarchical clustering. Separately sequenced CD4+ and CD8+ repertoires were used to assign the CD4 or CD8 phenotype of responding clones. TCRdb ran its own pipeline on the public reads, namely fastp trimming at Q25 and MiXCR clone calling, and kept in-frame beta chains. Each CDR3 protein appears once, grouped with its most common genes and DNA. These V and J calls rely on TCRdb rather than the paper's analysis. This sample gives 450,000 or so distinct CDR3 sequences in total; around 25% of them show up just once. Clones ranked in the top ten supply 9.5% to 15% of the sample.

These data belong to a study of T-cell memory formation after mild COVID-19 (dated by TCRdb to 2020 to 2023). With regard to the full study: TCR sequence clusters from the two donors were found to be largely donor specific. T-cell clones expanding and contracting after mild COVID-19 in two donors were tracked by longitudinal TCRalpha and TCRbeta repertoire sequencing. Two young, previously healthy adult volunteers, one female and one male, were included in the cohort.

Broad study findings and their caveats: Clones contracting from day 15 to 85 had balanced CD4/CD8 phenotypes, while a second wave expanding from day 15 to 37 was biased towards CD4+. Contracting CD4+ clones were located mainly in the CM and EM memory subsets, whereas CD8+ clones were found to be enriched in EMRA. The study covered only a couple of mild cases, and larger cohorts including severe cases with pre-infection samples were considered necessary. SARS-CoV-2 specificity of the second-wave clones peaking on day 37 was not confirmed. Some responding clones were detected in pre-infection memory, suggesting pre-existing cross-reactive memory T cells joined the SARS-CoV-2 response.

The sample taken for sequencing was PBMCs or a T cell subset sorted from them (not recorded which). This sequence originates from an adult woman who had mild COVID-19 (a few samples of this study predate the infection). The sample titles of this study are shuffled in the database, so cell type and time point are left out; the donor was told from shared clones. The rearrangement joined TRBV30 to TRBJ1-2, with the D gene call left open. The nucleotide sequence reads as follows: TGTGCCTGGAGTGTAAGGACTCCCTATGGCTACACCTTC. Its translation is CAWSVRTPYGYTF. With all but the CDR3 taken from the reference TRBV30 and TRBJ1-2 genes, the full variable domain is: SQTIHQWPATLVQPVGSPLSLECTVEGTSNPNLYWYRQAAGRGLQLLFYSVGIGQISSEVPQNLSASRPQDRQFILSSKKLLLSDSGFYLCAWSVRTPYGYTFGSGTRLTVV.